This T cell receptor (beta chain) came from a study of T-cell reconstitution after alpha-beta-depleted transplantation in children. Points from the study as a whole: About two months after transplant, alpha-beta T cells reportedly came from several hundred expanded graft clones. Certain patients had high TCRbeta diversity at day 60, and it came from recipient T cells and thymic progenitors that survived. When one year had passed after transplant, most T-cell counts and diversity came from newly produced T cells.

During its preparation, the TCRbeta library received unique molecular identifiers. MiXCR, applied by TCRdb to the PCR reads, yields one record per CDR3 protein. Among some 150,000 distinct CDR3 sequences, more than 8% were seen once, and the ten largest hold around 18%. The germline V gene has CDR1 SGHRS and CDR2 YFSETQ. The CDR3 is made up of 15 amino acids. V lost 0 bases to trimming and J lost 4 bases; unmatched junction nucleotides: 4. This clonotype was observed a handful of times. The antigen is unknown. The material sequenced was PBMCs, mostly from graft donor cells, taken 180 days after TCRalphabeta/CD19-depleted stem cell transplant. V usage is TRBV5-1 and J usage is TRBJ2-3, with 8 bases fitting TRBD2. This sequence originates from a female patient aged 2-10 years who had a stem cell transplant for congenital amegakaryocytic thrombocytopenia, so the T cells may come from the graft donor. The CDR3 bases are TGCGCCAGCAGCTTGGCCGGGACTAGTGCAGATACGCAGTATTTT. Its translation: CASSLAGTSADTQYF.